A selection of T cell receptor beta chains follows, all from one sample in a study of CD8+CD57+ T cells in acquired aplastic anemia. TCRdb redid the calling of the reads with MiXCR, one entry per CDR3 protein. The data hold around 500,000 distinct CDR3 sequences, with roughly 34% observed a single time. The sample consisted of sorted CD4+, CD8+, or CD8+CD57+ T cells (not recorded which) from PBMCs. The receptors were gathered from a human donor with aplastic anemia. Both conserved end residues are part of each CDR3. A D gene is named only where the DNA matches it firmly. Expanded clones are given a class, and other clones once, few, many or no size at all.

>NA|TRBV15|NA|TRBJ1-6
TGTGCCACCAGCAGAGAACAGGGCATGGGTTCACCCCTCCACTTT
CATSREQGMGSPLHF
>TRBD1|TRBV11-2|few|TRBJ1-1
TGTGCCAGCAGCGAGGGGACAGGGGGCGGAAACACTGAAGCTTTCTTT
CASSEGTGGGNTEAFF
>TRBD2|TRBV12-3/TRBV12-4|few|TRBJ2-7
TGTGCCAGCAGTTTAGGGGGACTAGCGGGAGGAGGGTACGAGCAGTACTTC
CASSLGGLAGGGYEQYF
>NA|TRBV19|NA|TRBJ1-5
TGTGCCAGTAGTATCCCGGGACACCAGCATCAGCCCCAGCATTTT
CASSIPGHQHQPQHF
>TRBD1|TRBV7-2|NA|TRBJ1-6
TGTGCCAGCAGCTTGGGACAGCAATACTCACCCCTCCACTTT
CASSLGQQYSPLHF
>TRBD1|TRBV19|NA|TRBJ1-1
TGTGCCAGTACCGATCACGGACAGGGATTAAAAGCTTTCTTT
CASTDHGQGLKAFF
>TRBD1|TRBV20-1|NA|TRBJ2-7
TGCAGTGCTAGAGGACAGGGGGATCACGAGCAGTACTTC
CSARGQGDHEQYF
>NA|TRBV7-3|once|TRBJ1-2
TGTGCCAGCAGTTCGTCAGAGTCTTATGGCTACACCTTC
CASSSSESYGYTF
>TRBD1|TRBV2|many|TRBJ2-2
TGTGCCAGCAGGCTCACAGGGGCCGGGGAGCTGTTTTTT
CASRLTGAGELFF
>NA|TRBV7-6|few|TRBJ1-1
TGTGCCAGCAGCTTAGGGGGGGTAGCTTTCTTT
CASSLGGVAFF
>NA|TRBV10-3|many|TRBJ1-2
TGTGCCAGCAGTCGGACAGCCTATGGCTACACCTTC
CASSRTAYGYTF
>NA|TRBV30|few|TRBJ1-4
TGTGCCTGCCTGGGGCGGCCTAATGAAAAACTGTTTTTT
CACLGRPNEKLFF
>TRBD2|TRBV20-1|many|TRBJ2-7
TGCAGTGCTAGAGAGACTAGCGCCGCCGGCGAGCAGTACTTC
CSARETSAAGEQYF
>TRBD1|TRBV30|NA|TRBJ2-7
TGTGCCTGGAGTCGGACAGGGGGCACCTACGAGCAGTACTTC
CAWSRTGGTYEQYF
>TRBD1|TRBV30|few|TRBJ2-7
TGTGCCTGGAGTTACGGGACAGCCCCCTACGAGCAGTACTTC
CAWSYGTAPYEQYF
>NA|TRBV5-4|few|TRBJ2-1
TGTGCCAGCAGCTTTGTTGGTGAGCAGTTCTTC
CASSFVGEQFF
>NA|TRBV9|NA|TRBJ2-1
TGTGCCAGCAGCGTATCAGGGCGCAATGAGCAGTTCTTC
CASSVSGRNEQFF
>TRBD2|TRBV20-1|NA|TRBJ2-5
TGCAGTGCAGGGACTAGCGAAGAGACCCAGTACTTC
CSAGTSEETQYF
>NA|TRBV9|few|TRBJ1-6
TGTGCCAGCAGCGTGGGTGGACAGCCTAATTCACCCCTCCACTTT
CASSVGGQPNSPLHF
>TRBD2|TRBV5-1|few|TRBJ2-5
TGCGCCAGCAGCGTAGCGGGGCTGGTAGAGACCCAGTACTTC
CASSVAGLVETQYF
>NA|TRBV19|few|TRBJ1-1
TGTGCCAGTAGTATAAATGGAAACACTGAAGCTTTCTTT
CASSINGNTEAFF
>TRBD1|TRBV10-1|NA|TRBJ1-1
TGCGCCAGCAGCGCAGGGACAGGGAGGAACACTGAAGCTTTCTTT
CASSAGTGRNTEAFF
>NA|TRBV14|many|TRBJ2-7
TGTGCCAGCAGCCCGGGTGTTTACGAGCAGTACTTC
CASSPGVYEQYF
>NA|TRBV6-1|NA|TRBJ2-7
TGTGCCAGCGGGACAAGGGGCAGTCAGTTCGGCGAGCAGTACTTC
CASGTRGSQFGEQYF
>TRBD2|TRBV10-2|many|TRBJ2-1
TGCGCCAGCAGGGGGACTAGCGGCTTAAGTGAGCAGTTCTTC
CASRGTSGLSEQFF
>NA|TRBV19|NA|TRBJ1-1
TGTGCCAGTAGGAACGGTCGAGCTTTCTTT
CASRNGRAFF
>NA|TRBV7-8|NA|TRBJ1-5
TGTGCCAGCAGCTCAAACGGCCAGGTCCAGCATTTT
CASSSNGQVQHF
>NA|TRBV3-1|few|TRBJ2-1
TGTGCCAGCTCGACCAGGACCCGGGCGTTCAATGAGCAGTTCTTC
CASSTRTRAFNEQFF
>TRBD1|TRBV13|NA|TRBJ1-1
TGTGCCAGCAGCTCCCCGGGGACAGGGGGAGAAACTGAAGCTTTCTTT
CASSSPGTGGETEAFF
>TRBD1|TRBV15|many|TRBJ1-2
TGTGCCACCAGCAGAGATCGTTTAGGGACAGCCTATGGCTACACCTTC
CATSRDRLGTAYGYTF
>NA|TRBV6-1|NA|TRBJ2-1
TGTGCCAGCAGTGAAACGACAGACACGACAAAGCAGTTCTTC
CASSETTDTTKQFF
>NA|TRBV6-1|few|TRBJ2-7
TGTGCCAGCAGTGGAGAGGGCTCCGACGAGCAGTACTTC
CASSGEGSDEQYF
>TRBD2|TRBV10-3|NA|TRBJ2-1
TGTGCCATCAGTGTCGGGAGGAACAATGAGCAGTTCTTC
CAISVGRNNEQFF
>NA|TRBV5-1|NA|TRBJ1-6
TGCGCCAGCAGCTTGGCTATGGGGGGCTCCTATAATTCACCCCTCCACTTT
CASSLAMGGSYNSPLHF
>NA|TRBV24-1|many|TRBJ2-1
TGTGCCACCAGTGATCCCGGGACCCGGCAGTTCTTC
CATSDPGTRQFF
>NA|TRBV30|NA|TRBJ1-2
TGTGCCTGGAGTGGTTCACACCCAACCTATGGCTACACCTTC
CAWSGSHPTYGYTF
>NA|TRBV25-1|NA|TRBJ2-7
TGTGCCAGCAGTGGGTCGGGGGGCCGACAGGGAAGGGAGCAGTACTTC
CASSGSGGRQGREQYF
>TRBD2|TRBV29-1|NA|TRBJ2-7
TGCAGCGTCGAAGGTGGGATTAGCGGGAGGACCTACGAGCAGTACTTC
CSVEGGISGRTYEQYF
>TRBD1|TRBV20-1|many|TRBJ2-7
TGCAGTGCTAGAGAACGACAGGGGGCCAACGAGCAGTACTTC
CSARERQGANEQYF
>NA|TRBV9|many|TRBJ2-6
TGTGCCAGCAGCGTAGACGGCCGCTCTGGGGCCAACGTCCTGACTTTC
CASSVDGRSGANVLTF
>TRBD1|TRBV29-1|few|TRBJ1-6
TGCAGCGTTTGGGCAGGGGGTGATTCACCCCTCCACTTT
CSVWAGGDSPLHF